This T cell receptor beta chain was documented in a study of T cells expressing NK-cell markers. Study at large: Seven of the eight sequenced donors were classified as HCMV-seropositive, and one was classified as seronegative.

The CDR3 contains 12 residues. Per germline, CDR1 DFQATT and CDR2 SNEGSKA (reference sequence). Each CDR3 protein gets one entry in TCRdb, which reprocessed the 5' RACE reads and gives no DNA. The table lists around 100,000 distinct CDR3 sequences. With regard to this clonotype: Its antigen remains unidentified.

Whole-study results and caveats: These clonotypes also led the CD3+CD56-NKG2C+ fraction in a few donors. Of the CD8+ T cells in roughly 6 donors, roughly 1.0-7.5% belonged to dominant NKG2C+ clonotypes.

The sequence was obtained from a woman aged 18 to 75 in good health. The V and J genes are TRBV20-1 and TRBJ1-5. Sequencing used blood T cells: a sorted CD56 or NKG2C T cell subset, CD4+ or CD8+ T cells, or bulk PBMC T cells (not recorded which). The chain's CDR3 is CSASDTSQPQHF.